The rows below give T cell receptor beta chains drawn from one sample of a study of OX40 agonist ivuxolimab in advanced cancers. Profiled with immunoSEQ multiplex PCR; TCRdb holds only in-frame clones, not every one. The sample lists about 86,000 clones; roughly nine tenths were seen once. Sequencing was performed on CD4+ or CD8+ T cells sorted from blood, taken in a trial of the OX40 agonist ivuxolimab. The receptor set was obtained from an adult with an advanced solid tumor such as melanoma, head and neck, liver or kidney cancer. Both conserved end residues are part of each CDR3. D genes are given only for firm matches. The size of a clone is reported for some rows only, either as once, few or many, or as a class for expanded clones.

V gene	D gene	J gene	clone size	CDR3 protein	CDR3 DNA
TRBV28	TRBD1	TRBJ2-7	NA	CASASRDRDHEQYF	TGTGCCAGCGCATCCCGGGACAGGGACCACGAGCAGTACTTC
TRBV6-6	NA	TRBJ2-3	NA	CASSSGGMTDTQYF	TGTGCCAGCAGTTCTGGGGGAATGACAGATACGCAGTATTTT
TRBV27	NA	TRBJ1-2	NA	CASSFAGLGYGYTF	TGTGCCAGCAGTTTCGCGGGGTTAGGTTATGGCTACACCTTC
TRBV7-9	TRBD1	TRBJ1-1	NA	CASSGRTGTNTEAFF	TGTGCCAGCAGCGGTAGGACAGGGACCAACACTGAAGCTTTCTTT
TRBV19	TRBD1	TRBJ1-2	few	CASTTRDRKSYTF	TGTGCCAGTACCACTAGGGACAGGAAGTCCTACACCTTC
TRBV19	NA	TRBJ2-5	NA	CASSIDHARAETQYF	TGTGCCAGTAGTATAGATCATGCCCGGGCGGAGACCCAGTACTTC
TRBV18	TRBD2	TRBJ2-5	NA	CASSPTPWTSGVGETQYF	TGTGCCAGCTCACCTACACCGTGGACTAGCGGGGTTGGGGAGACCCAGTACTTC
TRBV5-1	NA	TRBJ2-3	NA	CASSSGDQPRSKADF	TGCGCCAGCAGCTCGGGAGATCAACCCAGATCAAAAGCAGATTTT
TRBV11-1	NA	TRBJ2-7	NA	CASSQGPSYEQYF	TGTGCCAGCAGCCAAGGGCCTTCCTACGAGCAGTACTTC
TRBV19	TRBD1	TRBJ2-3	NA	CASRAGTGWTDTQYF	TGTGCCAGTAGGGCCGGGACAGGGTGGACAGATACGCAGTATTTT
TRBV6-1	NA	TRBJ2-7	once	CASSELYEQYF	TGTGCCAGCAGTGAATTGTACGAGCAGTACTTC
TRBV6-1	NA	TRBJ2-7	NA	CASSEGGNLGEQYF	TGTGCCAGCAGTGAAGGTGGAAACCTCGGGGAGCAGTACTTC
TRBV7-6	NA	TRBJ2-3	once	CASSVGETSTDTQYF	TGTGCCAGCAGCGTCGGGGAGACTAGCACAGATACGCAGTATTTT
TRBV19	TRBD1	TRBJ2-1	NA	CASKISGQNYNEQFF	TGTGCCAGTAAGATTTCGGGACAGAACTACAATGAGCAGTTCTTC
TRBV11-3	TRBD2	TRBJ2-3	NA	CASSLGWTRSVADTQYF	TGTGCCAGCAGCTTAGGATGGACTAGGTCAGTGGCAGATACGCAGTATTTT
TRBV5-1	NA	TRBJ1-1	once	CASSFSDTEAFF	TGCGCCAGCAGCTTTTCGGACACTGAAGCTTTCTTT
TRBV29-1	TRBD2	TRBJ2-1	NA	CSVEDPQLAGGVQFF	TGCAGCGTTGAAGATCCTCAACTAGCGGGAGGCGTACAGTTCTTC
TRBV2	TRBD2	TRBJ2-7	NA	CASSPRTSGFYEQYF	TGTGCCAGCAGCCCCAGGACTAGCGGGTTTTACGAGCAGTACTTC
TRBV4-1	TRBD2	TRBJ2-7	NA	CASSPSLTSGTYEQYF	TGCGCCAGCAGCCCGTCATTGACTAGCGGGACCTACGAGCAGTACTTC
TRBV19	NA	TRBJ2-7	NA	CASSQGFYEQYF	TGTGCCAGTAGTCAGGGGTTCTACGAGCAGTACTTC
TRBV27	NA	TRBJ2-3	NA	CASSLGSLDTQYF	TGTGCCAGCAGTTTAGGTTCCTTAGATACGCAGTATTTT
TRBV4-1	TRBD2	TRBJ2-7	NA	CASSQVQREHEQYF	TGCGCCAGCAGCCAAGTTCAGCGGGAGCACGAGCAGTACTTC
TRBV30	NA	TRBJ1-5	NA	CAWRGAVGQPQHF	TGTGCCTGGAGAGGGGCCGTAGGTCAGCCCCAGCATTTT
TRBV28	TRBD1	TRBJ2-1	once	CASSYGGIRNWDRANEQFF	TGTGCCAGCAGTTACGGGGGAATTAGAAACTGGGACAGGGCAAATGAGCAGTTCTTC
TRBV5-6	NA	TRBJ2-6	NA	CASSLGPGNSGANVLTF	TGTGCCAGCAGCTTGGGCCCAGGGAACTCTGGGGCCAACGTCCTGACTTTC
TRBV5-1	NA	TRBJ2-5	NA	CASTLGSASGETQYF	TGCGCCAGCACCTTGGGATCCGCGTCGGGGGAGACCCAGTACTTC
TRBV29-1	NA	TRBJ2-1	once	CSGGPHSYNEQFF	TGCAGCGGGGGACCTCACTCCTACAATGAGCAGTTCTTC
TRBV11-2	TRBD1	TRBJ1-4	NA	CASSARTGLKEKLFF	TGTGCCAGCAGCGCCCGGACAGGGCTAAAGGAAAAACTGTTTTTT
TRBV4-2	NA	TRBJ2-1	NA	CASSPTSSSYNEQFF	TGTGCCAGCAGCCCCACCTCCAGCTCCTACAATGAGCAGTTCTTC
TRBV9	NA	TRBJ2-2	few	CASSPAVLNTGELFF	TGTGCCAGCAGCCCCGCGGTACTGAACACCGGGGAGCTGTTTTTT
TRBV18	NA	TRBJ2-2	NA	CASSPPGGTGELFF	TGTGCCAGCTCACCACCCGGCGGCACCGGGGAGCTGTTTTTT
TRBV7-9	NA	TRBJ1-4	once	CASSRRGGTTNEKLFF	TGTGCCAGCAGCCGTCGCGGGGGCACAACTAATGAAAAACTGTTTTTT
TRBV7-9	NA	TRBJ2-7	NA	CASSLVPTKSYEQYF	TGTGCCAGCAGCTTAGTCCCGACTAAATCCTACGAGCAGTACTTC
TRBV5-6	NA	TRBJ1-2	NA	CASSLRRYYGYTF	TGTGCCAGCAGCTTGCGCAGGTACTATGGCTACACCTTC
TRBV6-5	NA	TRBJ2-7	NA	CASRKQGYEQYF	TGTGCCAGCAGGAAACAGGGCTACGAGCAGTACTTC
TRBV6-1	TRBD1	TRBJ1-1	few	CATTDRGLTEAFF	TGTGCCACCACGGACAGGGGGCTCACTGAAGCTTTCTTT
TRBV19	TRBD2	TRBJ2-7	NA	CASSMRGRGGYEQYF	TGTGCCAGTAGTATGCGCGGGAGGGGCGGATACGAGCAGTACTTC
TRBV5-1	NA	TRBJ2-3	NA	CASSDRDTETDTQYF	TGCGCCAGCAGCGACCGGGACACTGAGACAGATACGCAGTATTTT
TRBV30	NA	TRBJ2-1	NA	CAWTSSNEQFF	TGTGCCTGGACCAGCAGCAATGAGCAGTTCTTC
TRBV7-2	NA	TRBJ2-5	NA	CASSQGSGAGQETQYF	TGTGCCAGCAGCCAAGGATCAGGAGCGGGCCAAGAGACCCAGTACTTC
TRBV10-2	NA	TRBJ1-5	NA	CASSPDRNQPQHF	TGCGCCAGCAGTCCTGACAGAAATCAGCCCCAGCATTTT
TRBV5-1	TRBD2	TRBJ2-3	NA	CASSTGLADTDTQYF	TGCGCCAGCAGCACCGGACTAGCGGACACAGATACGCAGTATTTT
TRBV7-9	NA	TRBJ2-7	NA	CASSPKGPYEQYF	TGTGCCAGCAGCCCCAAAGGACCCTACGAGCAGTACTTC
TRBV5-6	NA	TRBJ2-3	NA	CASSLYKRQLTDTQYF	TGTGCCAGCAGCTTGTACAAGCGTCAGCTCACAGATACGCAGTATTTT
TRBV25-1	NA	TRBJ2-7	NA	CASSVPPWNFRPYEQYF	TGTGCCAGCAGTGTTCCCCCTTGGAATTTTAGGCCCTACGAGCAGTACTTC
TRBV9	NA	TRBJ1-5	NA	CASSVAGFSNQPQHF	TGTGCCAGCAGCGTAGCGGGGTTCAGCAATCAGCCCCAGCATTTT
TRBV7-9	NA	TRBJ2-3	once	CASSFGVRGDTQYF	TGTGCCAGCAGCTTTGGAGTGCGGGGAGATACGCAGTATTTT
TRBV2	NA	TRBJ1-1	NA	CASSERQMNTEAFF	TGTGCCAGCAGTGAACGACAGATGAACACTGAAGCTTTCTTT